These 5 T cell receptor beta chains came from one sample sequenced in a study of lymphopenia after photon versus proton radiotherapy. The table came from immunoSEQ multiplex PCR; TCRdb's copy has only in-frame clones and leaves some out. The table has about 70,000 clones, around 87% seen once. The sequencing used peripheral blood, collected from a patient treated with proton-based radiotherapy. These receptor sequences come from a man older than 75 with esophageal cancer.

The rearrangement links TRBV18 to TRBJ2-3; no firm D call. V lost 1 base and J 4 bases, leaving 9 bases between the germline ends. The CDR3 consists of 14 residues. Germline lookup yields CDR1 KGHSH and CDR2 LQKENI. The CDR3 DNA is TGTGCCAGCTCACCACTCCCCGTATCAGATACGCAGTATTTT. Translating it yields CASSPLPVSDTQYF.

The chain couples TRBV7-2 to TRBJ2-3; D unresolved. The germline V gene has CDR1 SGHTA and CDR2 FQGNSA. The CDR3 runs 16 residues. V lost 1 base, J lost 1 base, and 12 bases lay in between. The CDR3 loop is CASSLGGNPGTDTQYF. The DNA of the CDR3 is TGTGCCAGCAGCTTAGGCGGTAATCCGGGCACAGATACGCAGTATTTT.

This clone was seen a single time. This sequence joins TRBV5-1 and TRBJ1-2, with D uncertain. Trimming cost V 1 base and J 5 bases, with 15 bases left between them. This CDR3 has 15 amino acids. Looked up from germline, CDR1 is SGHRS and CDR2 is YFSETQ. The CDR3 spells CASSLMSRLEYGYTF. The CDR3 DNA is TGCGCCAGCAGCTTGATGAGTCGGCTAGAGTATGGCTACACCTTC.

The chain recombines TRBV19 with TRBJ1-1; 7 bases align to TRBD1. Germline assignment: CDR1 LNHDA and CDR2 SQIVND (reference sequence). Trimming removed 8 bases from V and 1 base from J; junction bases left unmatched: 10. The CDR3 is made up of 15 amino acids. CDR3: CASAKSGTENTEAFF. The CDR3 DNA sequence: TGTGCCAGTGCAAAATCTGGGACAGAGAACACTGAAGCTTTCTTT.

This clone was seen more than once but under ten times. This chain joins TRBV6-5 and TRBJ1-5; D ambiguous. V dropped 9 bases and J dropped 2 bases, with 8 bases sitting between them. This CDR3 is built from 12 residues. Germline-derived CDR1 and CDR2 are MNHEY and SVGAGI. CDR3 amino acids: CASGVRNQPQHF. In DNA form, the CDR3 reads TGTGCCAGTGGCGTCCGCAATCAGCCCCAGCATTTT.